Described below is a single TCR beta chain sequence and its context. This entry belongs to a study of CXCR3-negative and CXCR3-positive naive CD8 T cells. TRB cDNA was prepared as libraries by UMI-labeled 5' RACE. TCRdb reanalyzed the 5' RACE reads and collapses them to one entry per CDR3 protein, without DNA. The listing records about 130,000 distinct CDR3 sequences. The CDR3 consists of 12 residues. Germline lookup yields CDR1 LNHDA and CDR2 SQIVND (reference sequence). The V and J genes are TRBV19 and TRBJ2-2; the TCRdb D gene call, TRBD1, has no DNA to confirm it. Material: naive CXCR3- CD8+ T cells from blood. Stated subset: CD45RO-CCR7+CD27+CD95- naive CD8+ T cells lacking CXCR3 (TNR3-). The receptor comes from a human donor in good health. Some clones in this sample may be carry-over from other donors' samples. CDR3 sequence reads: CASSIPKQDLFF.